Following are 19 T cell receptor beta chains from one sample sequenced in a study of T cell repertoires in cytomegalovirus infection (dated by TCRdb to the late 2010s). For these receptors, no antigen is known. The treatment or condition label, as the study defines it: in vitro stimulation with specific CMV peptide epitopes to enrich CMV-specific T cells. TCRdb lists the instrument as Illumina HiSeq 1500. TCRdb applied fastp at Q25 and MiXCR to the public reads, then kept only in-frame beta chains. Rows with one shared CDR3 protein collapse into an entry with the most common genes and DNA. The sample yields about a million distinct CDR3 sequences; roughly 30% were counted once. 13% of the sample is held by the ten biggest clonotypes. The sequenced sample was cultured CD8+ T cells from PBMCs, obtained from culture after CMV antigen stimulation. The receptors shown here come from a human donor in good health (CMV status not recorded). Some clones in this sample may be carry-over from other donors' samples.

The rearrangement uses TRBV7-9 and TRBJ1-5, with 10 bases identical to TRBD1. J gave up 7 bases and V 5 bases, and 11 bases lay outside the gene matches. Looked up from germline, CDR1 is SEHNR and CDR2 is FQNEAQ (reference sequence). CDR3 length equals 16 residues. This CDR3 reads CASSRGQGGIGQPQHF. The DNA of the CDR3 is TGTGCCAGCAGCCGCGGACAGGGGGGTATAGGACAGCCCCAGCATTTT.

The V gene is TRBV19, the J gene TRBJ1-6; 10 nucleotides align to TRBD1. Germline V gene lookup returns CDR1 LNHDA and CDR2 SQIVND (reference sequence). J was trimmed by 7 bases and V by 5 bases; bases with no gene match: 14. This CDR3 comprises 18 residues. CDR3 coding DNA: TGTGCCAGTAGTCCCGCTCCCTGGGGGACAGGGGCGAATTCACCCCTCCACTTT. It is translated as CASSPAPWGTGANSPLHF.

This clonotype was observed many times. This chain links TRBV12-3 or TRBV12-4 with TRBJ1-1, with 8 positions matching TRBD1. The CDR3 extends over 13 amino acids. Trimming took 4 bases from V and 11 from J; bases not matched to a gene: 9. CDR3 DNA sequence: TGTGCCAGCAGTTCGACAGGGGCTAGGAGGGCTTTCTTT. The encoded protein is CASSSTGARRAFF.

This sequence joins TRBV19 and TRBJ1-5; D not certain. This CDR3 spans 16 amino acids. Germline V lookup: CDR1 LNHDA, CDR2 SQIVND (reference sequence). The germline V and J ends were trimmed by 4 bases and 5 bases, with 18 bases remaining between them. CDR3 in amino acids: CASSTWSTATDQPQHF. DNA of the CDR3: TGTGCCAGTAGTACCTGGAGCACAGCAACTGATCAGCCCCAGCATTTT.

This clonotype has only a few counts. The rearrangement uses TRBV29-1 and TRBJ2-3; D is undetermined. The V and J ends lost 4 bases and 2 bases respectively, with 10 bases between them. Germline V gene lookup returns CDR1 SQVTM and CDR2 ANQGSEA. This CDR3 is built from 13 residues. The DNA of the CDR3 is TGCAGCGTTGTAGTAGCCCCCACAGATACGCAGTATTTT. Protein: CSVVVAPTDTQYF.

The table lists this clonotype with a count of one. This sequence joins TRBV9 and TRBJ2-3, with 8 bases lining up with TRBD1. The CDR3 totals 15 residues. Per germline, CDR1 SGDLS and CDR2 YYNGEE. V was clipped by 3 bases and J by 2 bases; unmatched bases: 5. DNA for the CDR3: TGTGCCAGCAGCGAACGACAGGGGTTCACAGATACGCAGTATTTT. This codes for CASSERQGFTDTQYF. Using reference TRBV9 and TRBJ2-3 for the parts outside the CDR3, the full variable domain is DSGVTQTPKHLITATGQRVTLRCSPRSGDLSVYWYQQSLDQGLQFLIQYYNGEERAKGNILERFSAQQFPDLHSELNLSSLELGDSALYFCASSERQGFTDTQYFGPGTRLTVL.

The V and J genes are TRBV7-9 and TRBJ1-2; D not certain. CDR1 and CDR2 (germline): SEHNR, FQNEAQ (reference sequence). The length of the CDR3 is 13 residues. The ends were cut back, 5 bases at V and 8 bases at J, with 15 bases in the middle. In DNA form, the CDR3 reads TGTGCCAGCAGCCCGTCGGGATTGGAGGGCTACACCTTC. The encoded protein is CASSPSGLEGYTF.

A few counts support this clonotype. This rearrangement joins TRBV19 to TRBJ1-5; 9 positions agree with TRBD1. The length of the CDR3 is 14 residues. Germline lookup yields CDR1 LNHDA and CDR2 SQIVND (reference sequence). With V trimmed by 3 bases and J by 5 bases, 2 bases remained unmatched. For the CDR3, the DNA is TGTGCCAGTAGTATCCGACAGGGGGATCAGCCCCAGCATTTT. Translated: CASSIRQGDQPQHF.

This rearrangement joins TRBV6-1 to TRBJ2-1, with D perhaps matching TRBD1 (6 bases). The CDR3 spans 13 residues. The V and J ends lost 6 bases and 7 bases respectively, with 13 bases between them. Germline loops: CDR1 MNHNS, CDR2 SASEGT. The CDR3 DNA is TGTGCCAGCAGATCCCGCAGGGGAAATGAGCAGTTCTTC. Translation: CASRSRRGNEQFF.

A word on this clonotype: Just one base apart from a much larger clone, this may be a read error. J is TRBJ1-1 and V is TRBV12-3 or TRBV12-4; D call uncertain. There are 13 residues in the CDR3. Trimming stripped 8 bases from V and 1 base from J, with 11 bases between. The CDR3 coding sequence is TGTGCCAGCGGGGTAGGGAAGAACACTGAAGCTTTCTTT. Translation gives CASGVGKNTEAFF.

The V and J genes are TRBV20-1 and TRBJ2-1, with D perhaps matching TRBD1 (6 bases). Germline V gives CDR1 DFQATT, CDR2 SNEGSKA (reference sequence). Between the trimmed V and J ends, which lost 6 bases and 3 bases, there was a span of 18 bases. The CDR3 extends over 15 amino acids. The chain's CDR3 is CSAPTGPTFYNEQFF. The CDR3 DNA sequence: TGCAGTGCGCCCACAGGGCCCACCTTCTACAATGAGCAGTTCTTC.

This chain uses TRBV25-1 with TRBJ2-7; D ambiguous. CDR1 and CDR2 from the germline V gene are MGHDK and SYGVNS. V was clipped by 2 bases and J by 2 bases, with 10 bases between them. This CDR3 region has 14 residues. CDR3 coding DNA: TGTGCCAGCAGTGAAACCACCTTACCCTACGAGCAGTACTTC. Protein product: CASSETTLPYEQYF.

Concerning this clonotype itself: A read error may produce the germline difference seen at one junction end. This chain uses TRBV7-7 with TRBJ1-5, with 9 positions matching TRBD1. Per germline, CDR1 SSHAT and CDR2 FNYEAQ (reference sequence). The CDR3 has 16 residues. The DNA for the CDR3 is TGTGCTAGCAGCTACCGGGACAGGGTCTTGGATCAGCCCCAGCATTTT. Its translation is CASSYRDRVLDQPQHF.

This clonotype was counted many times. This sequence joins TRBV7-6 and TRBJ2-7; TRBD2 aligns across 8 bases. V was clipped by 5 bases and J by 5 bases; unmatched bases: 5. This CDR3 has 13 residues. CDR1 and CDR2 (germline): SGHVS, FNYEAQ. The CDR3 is CASSPGGGDEQYV. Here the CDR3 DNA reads TGTGCCAGCAGCCCGGGGGGGGGCGACGAGCAGTACGTC.

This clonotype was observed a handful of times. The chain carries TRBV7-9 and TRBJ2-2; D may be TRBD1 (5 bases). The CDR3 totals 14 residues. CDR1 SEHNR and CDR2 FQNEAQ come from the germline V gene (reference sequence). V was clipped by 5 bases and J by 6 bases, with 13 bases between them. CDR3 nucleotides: TGTGCCAGCAGCCCGGACACCGGCCCCGGGGAGCTGTTTTTT. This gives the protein CASSPDTGPGELFF.

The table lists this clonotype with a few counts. The CDR3 protein is CASKTPGVGTGELFF. Here the CDR3 DNA reads TGTGCCAGCAAGACTCCAGGGGTCGGCACCGGGGAGCTGTTTTTT. V usage is TRBV6-2 or TRBV6-3 and J usage is TRBJ2-2; possibly TRBD1 for D (6 bases). V lost 7 bases to trimming and J lost 4 bases, with 16 bases between them. The germline V gene has CDR1 MNHEY and CDR2 SVGEGT. The CDR3 covers 15 residues.

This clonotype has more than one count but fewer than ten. Here the CDR3 reads CASSQDSGATEAFF. CDR3 DNA sequence: TGCGCCAGCAGCCAAGATTCGGGGGCCACTGAAGCTTTCTTT. This chain joins TRBV4-3 and TRBJ1-1; maybe TRBD1 (6 bases). Between the trimmed V and J ends, which lost 0 bases and 4 bases, there was a span of 9 bases. The CDR3 contains 14 residues. Germline assignment: CDR1 LGHNA and CDR2 YSLEER.

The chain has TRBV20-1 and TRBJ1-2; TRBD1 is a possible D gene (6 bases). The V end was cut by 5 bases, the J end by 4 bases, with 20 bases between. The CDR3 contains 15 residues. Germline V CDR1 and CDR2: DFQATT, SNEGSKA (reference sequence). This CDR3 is CSAQDSLHIFYGYTF. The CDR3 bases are TGCAGTGCTCAGGACAGTCTCCATATTTTCTATGGCTACACCTTC.

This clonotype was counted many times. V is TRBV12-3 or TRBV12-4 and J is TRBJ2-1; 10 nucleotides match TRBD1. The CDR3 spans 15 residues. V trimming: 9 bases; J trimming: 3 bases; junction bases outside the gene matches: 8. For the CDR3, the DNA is TGTGCCAGTAGTCCCGGACAGGGGGTCTACAATGAGCAGTTCTTC. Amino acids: CASSPGQGVYNEQFF.